One T cell receptor (beta chain) is described in this entry. Its antigen is unidentified. The CDR3 contains 19 residues. The germline gives CDR1 MGHDK, CDR2 SYGVNS. Trimming pared 1 base from V and 0 bases from J, leaving 16 bases between. This sample is part of a study of post-analysis software for immune sequencing data. Study-wide points: Roughly five TRBV segments, including TRBV5-6, TRBV5-1 and TRBV20-1, were more frequent in patients than controls.

cDNA libraries for TCR beta contained unique molecular identifiers. MiXCR was run by TCRdb on the PCR reads, yielding one entry per CDR3 protein. The table lists 430,000 or so distinct CDR3 sequences, about 40% of them singletons. Source material: blood. This TCR derives from a girl aged 2 to 10 with multiple sclerosis. The rearrangement uses TRBV25-1 and TRBJ2-6; D ambiguous. This CDR3 is CASSESGNAVSSGANVLTF. Here the CDR3 DNA reads TGTGCCAGCAGTGAATCAGGCAATGCGGTGAGCTCTGGGGCCAACGTCCTGACTTTC.